This entry lists 2 T cell receptor beta chains sequenced from one sample in a study of yellow fever vaccine responses in identical twins. TCRdb fed the RT-PCR reads into MiXCR, producing one record per CDR3 protein. This sample has approximately 32,000 distinct CDR3 sequences; almost 60% occur once, and the top ten carry roughly 4.5%. Source: T cells from blood (PBMCs), unsorted or a sorted subset (not recorded which), taken before or after yellow fever vaccination (not recorded which). The receptors were gathered from a woman younger than 35 who received the yellow fever vaccine.

The gene calls are TRBV18 and TRBJ2-5, with D uncertain. The CDR3 has 11 residues. CDR1 is KGHSH, CDR2 LQKENI, per germline. The ends were cut back, 3 bases at V and 8 bases at J, with 7 bases in the middle. This CDR3 reads CASSPSGTQYF. CDR3 in DNA: TGTGCCAGCTCACCCAGTGGAACCCAGTACTTC. The complete variable domain, with remaining parts taken from reference TRBV18 and TRBJ2-5, reads NAGVMQNPRHLVRRRGQEARLRCSPMKGHSHVYWYRQLPEEGLKFMVYLQKENIIDESGMPKERFSAEFPKEGPSILRIQQVVRGDSAAYFCASSPSGTQYFGPGTRLLVL.

The rearrangement joins TRBV12-3 or TRBV12-4 to TRBJ2-3; no reliable D call. Trimming pared 2 bases from V and 0 bases from J, leaving 9 bases between. This CDR3 contains 15 residues. The CDR3: CASSLLQKSTDTQYF. The CDR3 DNA is TGTGCCAGCAGTTTACTACAAAAGAGCACAGATACGCAGTATTTT.